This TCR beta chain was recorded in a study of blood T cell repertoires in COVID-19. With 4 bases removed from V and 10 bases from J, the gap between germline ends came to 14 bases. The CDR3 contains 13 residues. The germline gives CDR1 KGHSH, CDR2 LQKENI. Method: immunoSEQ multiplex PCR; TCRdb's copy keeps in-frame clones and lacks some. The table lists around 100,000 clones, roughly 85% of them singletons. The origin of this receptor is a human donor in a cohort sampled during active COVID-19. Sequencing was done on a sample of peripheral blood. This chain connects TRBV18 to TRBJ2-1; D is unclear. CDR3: CASSQEIDREQFF. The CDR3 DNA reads TGTGCCAGCTCACAGGAGATCGATAGGGAGCAGTTCTTC.